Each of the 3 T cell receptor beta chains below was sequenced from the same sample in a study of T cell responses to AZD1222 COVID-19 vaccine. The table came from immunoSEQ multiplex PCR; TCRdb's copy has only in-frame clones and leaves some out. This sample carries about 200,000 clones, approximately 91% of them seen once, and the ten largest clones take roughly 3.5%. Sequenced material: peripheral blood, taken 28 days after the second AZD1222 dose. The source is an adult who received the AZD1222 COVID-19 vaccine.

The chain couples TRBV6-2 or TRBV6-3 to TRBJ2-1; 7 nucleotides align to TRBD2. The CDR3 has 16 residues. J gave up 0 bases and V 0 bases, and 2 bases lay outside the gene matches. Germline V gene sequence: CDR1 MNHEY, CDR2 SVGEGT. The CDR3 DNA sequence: TGTGCCAGCAGTTACTCGGCTAGCGGCTCCTACAATGAGCAGTTCTTC. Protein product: CASSYSASGSYNEQFF.

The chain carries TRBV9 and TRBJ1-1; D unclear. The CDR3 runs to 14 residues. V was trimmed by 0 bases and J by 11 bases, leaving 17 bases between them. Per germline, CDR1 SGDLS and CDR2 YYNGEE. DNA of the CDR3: TGTGCCAGCAGCGTAGTCTCCGTAACAGACTCGGCTTTCTTT. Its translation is CASSVVSVTDSAFF.

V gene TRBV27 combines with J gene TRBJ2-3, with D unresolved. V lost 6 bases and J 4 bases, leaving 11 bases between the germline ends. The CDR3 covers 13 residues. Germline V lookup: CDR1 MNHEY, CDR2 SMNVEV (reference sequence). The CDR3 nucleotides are TGTGCCAGCAGCCCGTACAGTCCAGATACGCAGTATTTT. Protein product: CASSPYSPDTQYF.